The clone carrying this T cell receptor beta chain was detected many times. Its antigen remains unknown. The SP2 primer and nested alpha and beta constant region primers amplified ligated cDNA in four rounds. For blood and skin samples, reverse transcription used TCR alpha and beta constant primers. TCRdb re-called the 5' RACE reads through MiXCR, storing one row per CDR3 protein. In the table there are more than 45,000 distinct CDR3 sequences, approximately 4.5% of which are singletons. The data are from a study of naive and memory T cell subsets. Study-wide results and limits: This RNA-based method may be sensitive to activation-related transcript changes.

A UMI-containing oligonucleotide was joined by 3' ligation to the TCR cDNA template. Germline loops: CDR1 SGHRS, CDR2 YFSETQ. The CDR3 covers 13 residues. The V gene lost 2 bases and the J gene lost 5 bases, with 10 bases spanning the gap. The clonotype originates from a female donor in good health. The V and J genes are TRBV5-1 and TRBJ1-2; D is perhaps TRBD1 (5 bases). The CDR3 is CASSLRGLYGYTF. The CDR3, as DNA: TGCGCCAGCAGCTTAAGGGGACTATATGGCTACACCTTC.